This T cell receptor (beta chain) derives from a study of blood T cell repertoires in COVID-19. Study-wide background: Material from acute and convalescent COVID-19 was sourced from the United States, Italy and Spain. Sources were T cells, B-cell-depleted T cells, or PBMCs; the material itself was cDNA or gDNA.

This clone was seen a single time. The CDR3 totals 14 residues. The V gene's germline CDR1 is LGHNT and CDR2 FRNRAP. Trimming took off 4 bases at V and 1 base at J, with 9 bases between the two ends. Original handling: The assay estimated nucleated cells by amplifying reference gene primers. The table came from immunoSEQ multiplex PCR; TCRdb's copy has only in-frame clones and leaves some out. From that table come the V and J calls and clone size; the DNA was used to work out D and trimming. The sample yields around 300,000 clones, roughly 87% seen once. The rearrangement uses TRBV12-5 and TRBJ2-3, with D hard to call. Material for sequencing was peripheral blood. This clonotype was sampled from a man aged 18 to 30 with active or convalescent COVID-19. CDR3 amino acids: CASGWPSRTDTQYF. As DNA, the CDR3 is TGTGCTAGTGGTTGGCCCTCGCGCACAGATACGCAGTATTTT.